This TCR beta chain was captured in a study of T cells in Graves' hyperthyroidism and ophthalmopathy. General study results and limits: Researchers found most expanded thyroid clonotypes above 0.001 in blood as well. Model predictions of ophthalmopathy came a median about 6.3 months before onset.

RNA transcripts gave rise to amplified TCR beta CDR3 regions. First-round RT-PCR targeting the TCR CDR3 was performed with the HTBI primer set. From the multiplex PCR reads, TCRdb called clonotypes with MiXCR, one entry per CDR3 protein. The sample includes roughly 380,000 distinct CDR3 sequences, roughly 15% of them seen just once. The CDR3 contains 16 residues. The V gene's germline CDR1 is SGHKS and CDR2 YYEKEE (reference sequence). The V and J ends lost 0 bases and 2 bases respectively, with 15 bases between them. As to this clonotype: The antigen is undetermined.

The TCR comes from a young woman with Graves' hyperthyroidism. V gene TRBV5-5 combines with J gene TRBJ2-7, with a tentative D call TRBD1 (6 bases). The sequencing input was blood. The DNA for the CDR3 is TGTGCCAGCAGCTTGGTGGCAGGGGAACCCACCTACGAGCAGTACTTC. Translating gives CASSLVAGEPTYEQYF. The full variable domain, with the rest looked up from reference TRBV5-5 and TRBJ2-7, is DAGVTQSPTHLIKTRGQQVTLRCSPISGHKSVSWYQQVLGQGPQFIFQYYEKEERGRGNFPDRFSARQFPNYSSELNVNALLLGDSALYLCASSLVAGEPTYEQYFGPGTRLTVT.